Listed here is a single TCR beta chain. CDR1 LGHDT and CDR2 YNNKEL come from the germline V gene (reference sequence). Trimming pared 4 bases from V and 10 bases from J, leaving 17 bases between. The length of the CDR3 is 14 residues. This sample was included in a study of T-cell reconstitution after alpha-beta-depleted transplantation in children. The TCRbeta library incorporated unique molecular identifiers. TCRdb passed the PCR reads through MiXCR, listing each CDR3 protein once. The sample holds some 600,000 distinct CDR3 sequences; approximately 16% are singletons and the top ten take 1.1%. Source: PBMCs from the stem cell graft donor, taken from the stem cell graft. The receptor was isolated from a human donor who donated a stem cell graft to a child with acute myeloid leukemia. This chain uses TRBV3-1 with TRBJ2-1; possibly TRBD1 for D (6 bases). The CDR3 loop is CASSLQGRVGEQFF. The CDR3 DNA sequence: TGTGCCAGCAGCCTCCAGGGGCGGGTCGGGGAGCAGTTCTTC.